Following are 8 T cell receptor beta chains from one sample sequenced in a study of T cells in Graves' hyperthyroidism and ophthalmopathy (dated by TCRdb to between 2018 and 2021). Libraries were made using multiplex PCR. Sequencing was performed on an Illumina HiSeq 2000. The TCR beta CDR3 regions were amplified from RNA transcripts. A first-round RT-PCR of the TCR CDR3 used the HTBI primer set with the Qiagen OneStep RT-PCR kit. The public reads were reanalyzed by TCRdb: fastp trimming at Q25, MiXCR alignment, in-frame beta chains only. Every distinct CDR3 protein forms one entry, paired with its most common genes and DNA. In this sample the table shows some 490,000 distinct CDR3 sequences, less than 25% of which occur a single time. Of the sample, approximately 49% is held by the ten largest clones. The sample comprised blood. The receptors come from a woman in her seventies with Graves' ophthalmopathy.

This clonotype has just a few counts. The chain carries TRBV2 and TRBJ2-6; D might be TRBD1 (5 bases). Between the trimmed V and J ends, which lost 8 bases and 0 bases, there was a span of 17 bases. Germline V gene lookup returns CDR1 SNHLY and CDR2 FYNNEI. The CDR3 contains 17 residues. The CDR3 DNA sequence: TGTGCCAGCCCTCCGCACGGCAGGGCCTCTGGGGCCAACGTCCTGACTTTC. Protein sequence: CASPPHGRASGANVLTF.

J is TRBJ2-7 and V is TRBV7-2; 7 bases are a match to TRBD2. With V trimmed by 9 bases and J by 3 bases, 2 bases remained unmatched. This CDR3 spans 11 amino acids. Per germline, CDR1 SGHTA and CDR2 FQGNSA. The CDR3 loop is CASGRVYEQYF. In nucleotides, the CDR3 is TGTGCCAGTGGGAGGGTCTACGAGCAGTACTTC.

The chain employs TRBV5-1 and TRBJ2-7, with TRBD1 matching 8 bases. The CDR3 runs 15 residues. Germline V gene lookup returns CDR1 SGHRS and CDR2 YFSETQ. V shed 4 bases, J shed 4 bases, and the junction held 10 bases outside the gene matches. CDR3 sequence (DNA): TGCGCCAGCAGCAGCTCCGGGACAGGTGATTACGAGCAGTACTTC. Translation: CASSSSGTGDYEQYF.

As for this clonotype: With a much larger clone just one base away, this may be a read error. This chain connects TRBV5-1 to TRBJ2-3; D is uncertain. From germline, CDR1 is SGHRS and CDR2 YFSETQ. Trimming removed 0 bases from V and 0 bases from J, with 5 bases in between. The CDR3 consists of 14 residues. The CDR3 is CASSLEVSTDTQYF. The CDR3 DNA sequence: TGCGCCAGCAGCTTGGAGGTTAGCACAGATACGCAGTATTTT.

Here the CDR3 reads CAISDLGASPYGYTF. CDR3 in DNA: TGTGCCATCAGTGATTTAGGGGCCTCTCCATATGGCTACACCTTC. The rearrangement joins TRBV10-3 to TRBJ1-2, with a weak D call TRBD1 (5 bases). Trimming cost V 3 bases and J 5 bases, with 16 bases left between them. The CDR3 spans 15 residues. Germline assignment: CDR1 ENHRY and CDR2 SYGVKD.

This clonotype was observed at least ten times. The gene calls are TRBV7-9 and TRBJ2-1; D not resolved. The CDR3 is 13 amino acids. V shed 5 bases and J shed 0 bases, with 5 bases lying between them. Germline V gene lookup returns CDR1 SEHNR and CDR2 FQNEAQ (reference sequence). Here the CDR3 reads CASSQSSYNEQFF. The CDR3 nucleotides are TGTGCCAGCAGCCAATCCTCCTACAATGAGCAGTTCTTC.

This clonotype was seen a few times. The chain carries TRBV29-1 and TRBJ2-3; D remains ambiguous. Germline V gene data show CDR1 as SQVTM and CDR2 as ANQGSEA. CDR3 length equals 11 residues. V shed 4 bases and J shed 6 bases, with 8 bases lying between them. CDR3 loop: CSVVLTDTQYF. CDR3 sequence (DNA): TGCAGCGTTGTACTTACGGATACGCAGTATTTT.

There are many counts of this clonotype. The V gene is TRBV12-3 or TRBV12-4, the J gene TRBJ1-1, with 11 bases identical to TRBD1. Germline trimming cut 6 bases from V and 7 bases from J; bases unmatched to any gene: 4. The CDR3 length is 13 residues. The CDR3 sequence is CASRGQGAGEAFF. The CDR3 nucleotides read TGTGCCAGCAGAGGACAGGGGGCTGGTGAAGCTTTCTTT.